The TCR beta chain under discussion was sequenced for a study of T cell responses to AZD1222 COVID-19 vaccine. Overall study findings and caveats: Across spike, vaccine-associated CD4 TCRs were found, dominant at 160-218 and 743-854. The donors showed a predominance of white British ancestry and of females, with possible underestimation of clonal diversity.

Clones were read by immunoSEQ multiplex PCR, and TCRdb kept only the in-frame ones, dropping some. Here the sample spans around 150,000 clones, more than 80% being singletons. This clone appeared a single time. Its antigen is undetermined. The source was peripheral blood, collected on day 0 of AZD1222 vaccination. The source of this sequence is an adult in good health.

CDR3 coding DNA: TGTGCCAGCAGCTTAGCAGGGGTTGAGACTGAAGCTTTCTTT. This codes for CASSLAGVETEAFF. The V call is TRBV7-8, the J call TRBJ1-1; tentative D call: TRBD1 (5 bases). Germline lookup yields CDR1 SGHVS and CDR2 FQNEAQ. The CDR3 is 14 amino acids. Trimming took off 0 bases at V and 5 bases at J, with 10 bases between the two ends.